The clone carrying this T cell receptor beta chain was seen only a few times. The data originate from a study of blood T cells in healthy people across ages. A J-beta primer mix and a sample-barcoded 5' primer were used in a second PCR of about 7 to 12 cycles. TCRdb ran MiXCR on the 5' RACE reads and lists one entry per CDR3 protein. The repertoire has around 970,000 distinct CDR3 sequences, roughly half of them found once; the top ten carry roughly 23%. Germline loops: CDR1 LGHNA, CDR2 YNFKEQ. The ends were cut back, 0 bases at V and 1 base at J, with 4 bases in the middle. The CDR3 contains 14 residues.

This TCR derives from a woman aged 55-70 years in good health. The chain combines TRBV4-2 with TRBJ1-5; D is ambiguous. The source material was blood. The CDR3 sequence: CASSQESSNQPQHF. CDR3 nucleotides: TGTGCCAGCAGCCAAGAGAGCAGCAATCAGCCCCAGCATTTT.